This is a list of T cell receptor beta chains from one sample in a study of blood T cell repertoires in COVID-19. Assay used: immunoSEQ multiplex PCR; TCRdb lists only in-frame clones, some missing. The sample holds over 120,000 clones, approximately 83% seen once. The sequencing sample was made of PBMCs or T cells enriched from blood (not recorded which). These receptors originate from a man aged 50 or older who had recovered from COVID-19. Both conserved end residues are part of each CDR3.

TRBV7-2	TRBJ2-1	CASSTGLGGDEQFF
TRBV6-7	TRBJ2-5	CASSYSRIAGGPGAETQYF
TRBV4-2	TRBJ1-4	CASSPEGGESEKLFF
TRBV5-8	TRBJ2-5	CASSLLERGGHETQYF
TRBV5-1	TRBJ1-4	CASSFGQGRWDEKLFF
TRBV4-3	TRBJ2-1	CASSQGVRTSGGSVGNEQFF
TRBV6-4	TRBJ2-3	CASSARLVDSRPDTQYF
TRBV6-2/TRBV6-3	TRBJ1-6	CASSYPGTGYNSPLHF
TRBV5-1	TRBJ1-5	CASSFGGNQPQHF
TRBV9	TRBJ1-2	CASSVQGAGGYTF
TRBV12-3/TRBV12-4	TRBJ2-5	CASSLVFKETQYF
TRBV11-2	TRBJ2-7	CASSLDTQGAFTYEQYF
TRBV9	TRBJ1-5	CASGPPGHPQHF
TRBV6-1	TRBJ2-1	CASQSHMGRGPEQFF
TRBV24-1	TRBJ1-5	CATSDFQGNQPQHF
TRBV24-1	TRBJ2-7	CATSDPGQGYEQYF
TRBV11-2	TRBJ2-3	CASSLGVSGGADTQYF
TRBV3-1/TRBV3-2	TRBJ2-1	CASSQDQVAGLYNEQFF
TRBV5-4	TRBJ2-5	CASSFGGFRETQYF
TRBV5-1	TRBJ1-2	CASSSDTYGYTF
TRBV30	TRBJ1-6	CAWSPSDRGRLNSPLHF
TRBV10-1	TRBJ2-1	CASSEGPGRNEQFF